The 16 T cell receptor beta chains in this list originate from one sample, sequenced in a study of T cell responses to AZD1222 COVID-19 vaccine. Libraries were prepared by immunoSEQ multiplex PCR; TCRdb keeps only in-frame clonotypes and omits some of them. There are roughly 120,000 clones in the sample; about 90% occur only once, and less than 6.5% lies in the top ten. The input for sequencing was peripheral blood, taken on day 0 of AZD1222 vaccination. Receptors were obtained from an adult in good health.

The V call is TRBV14, the J call TRBJ1-1; D ambiguous. V was pared by 3 bases and J by 4 bases, with 3 bases between. The CDR3 runs 11 residues. From germline, CDR1 is SGHDN and CDR2 FVKESK. CDR3 in amino acids: CASSQFTEAFF. CDR3 sequence (DNA): TGTGCCAGCAGCCAGTTCACTGAAGCTTTCTTT. Complete variable domain (other parts from reference TRBV14 and TRBJ1-1): EAGVTQFPSHSVIEKGQTVTLRCDPISGHDNLYWYRRVMGKEIKFLLHFVKESKQDESGMPNNRFLAERTGGTYSTLKVQPAELEDSGVYFCASSQFTEAFFGQGTRLTVV.

The chain couples TRBV28 to TRBJ2-2, with D possibly being TRBD2 (7 bases). V lost 3 bases to trimming and J lost 6 bases, with 11 bases between them. From germline, CDR1 is MDHEN and CDR2 SYDVKM. The CDR3 is 14 residues long. Here the CDR3 DNA reads TGTGCCAGCAGTTTCGTGGGGGGGCCCGGGGAGCTGTTTTTT. Translation: CASSFVGGPGELFF.

V gene TRBV12-3 or TRBV12-4 combines with J gene TRBJ1-2; 11 bases fit TRBD1. There are 13 residues in the CDR3. The J segment lost 7 bases and the V segment lost 5 bases, leaving 3 bases of the junction unmatched. Here the CDR3 DNA reads TGTGCCAGCAGTGTGGGACAGGGGGTTGGCTACACCTTC. As protein: CASSVGQGVGYTF.

V gene TRBV10-3 combines with J gene TRBJ2-3; D is uncertain. Germline lookup yields CDR1 ENHRY and CDR2 SYGVKD. V was cut by 11 bases and J by 6 bases, with 9 bases left in between. The CDR3 spans 10 residues. The CDR3 nucleotides read TGTGCCCCGCATGGGGATACGCAGTATTTT. Translated: CAPHGDTQYF.

This rearrangement joins TRBV18 to TRBJ2-5, with D unresolved. The V gene lost 3 bases and the J gene lost 4 bases, with 12 bases spanning the gap. Per the germline V gene, CDR1 is KGHSH and CDR2 is LQKENI. This CDR3 has 14 amino acids. The CDR3, as DNA: TGTGCCAGCTCACCCCGCACTAACATAGAGACCCAGTACTTC. Protein sequence: CASSPRTNIETQYF.

V and J are TRBV7-8 and TRBJ2-1, with 10 bases identical to TRBD2. J lost 0 bases, V lost 5 bases, and 13 bases had no gene match. Per the germline V gene, CDR1 is SGHVS and CDR2 is FQNEAQ. The CDR3 runs to 19 residues. The CDR3 DNA follows: TGTGCCAGCAGCCGTACTTTACTTCCTAGCGGGAGCTCCTACAATGAGCAGTTCTTC. It specifies CASSRTLLPSGSSYNEQFF.

The rearrangement links TRBV25-1 to TRBJ1-1; D is undetermined. This CDR3 has 10 amino acids. Germline CDR1 and CDR2: MGHDK and SYGVNS. V was clipped by 9 bases and J by 3 bases, with 5 bases between them. This chain's CDR3 is CASYYTEAFF. CDR3 nucleotides: TGTGCCAGTTATTACACTGAAGCTTTCTTT.

The genes are TRBV6-5 and TRBJ2-7, with a weak D call TRBD1 (6 bases). V lost 4 bases to trimming and J lost 3 bases, with 16 bases between them. The CDR3 runs 15 residues. CDR1 and CDR2 (germline): MNHEY, SVGAGI. For the CDR3, the DNA is TGTGCCAGCAGTTCTACAGGGAACAATCTCTACGAGCAGTACTTC. Protein product: CASSSTGNNLYEQYF.

The rearrangement links TRBV5-6 to TRBJ1-1; D uncertain. CDR1 is SGHDT and CDR2 is YYEEEE in the germline V gene. The CDR3 runs 12 residues. V was pared by 0 bases and J by 9 bases, with 9 bases between. The CDR3 nucleotides are TGTGCCAGCAGCTTGGGGTGGCAGAAAGCTTTCTTT. It is translated as CASSLGWQKAFF.

The chain's CDR3 is CASSASAGYNQPQHF. CDR3 coding DNA: TGTGCCAGCAGCGCCTCCGCGGGATACAATCAGCCCCAGCATTTT. The V gene is TRBV9, the J gene TRBJ1-5; no firm D call. Germline CDR1 reads SGDLS; CDR2 reads YYNGEE. This CDR3 has 15 residues. V was pared by 3 bases and J by 3 bases, with 13 bases between.

The chain carries TRBV6-2 or TRBV6-3 and TRBJ1-1; D is unclear. Germline CDR1 reads MNHEY; CDR2 reads SVGEGT. The CDR3 runs 15 residues. Trimming shortened V by 8 bases and J by 1 base, and 17 bases separated the two germline ends. CDR3 in amino acids: CASGQLYNRNTEAFF. CDR3 nucleotides: TGTGCCAGCGGCCAACTTTACAACAGGAACACTGAAGCTTTCTTT.

This rearrangement joins TRBV30 to TRBJ1-3; 7 bases match TRBD1. Germline values: CDR1 GTSNPN, CDR2 SVGIG (reference sequence). The CDR3 has 13 amino acids. The trim removed 7 bases at V and 3 bases at J, leaving 6 bases unmatched. The CDR3 nucleotides are TGTGCCTCCGGGACAGTACTTGGAAACACCATATATTTT. As protein: CASGTVLGNTIYF.

This sequence joins TRBV5-6 and TRBJ1-5; D unresolved. V shed 3 bases and J shed 1 base, with 17 bases lying between them. The length of the CDR3 is 17 residues. CDR1 is SGHDT, CDR2 YYEEEE, per germline. CDR3 region: CASSSTLDAGSNQPQHF. CDR3 coding DNA: TGTGCCAGCAGCTCAACCCTCGATGCGGGAAGCAATCAGCCCCAGCATTTT.

CDR3 in DNA: TGTGCCAGCAGCTTAGATAACGGACGCACAGATACGCAGTATTTT. Its translation is CASSLDNGRTDTQYF. This chain connects TRBV11-2 to TRBJ2-3; D is unresolved. In germline, CDR1 is SGHAT, CDR2 FQNNGV. The length of the CDR3 is 15 residues. Trimming took 0 bases from V and 1 from J, leaving 8 bases between them.

This chain joins TRBV2 and TRBJ1-1; D is uncertain. CDR3 length: 13 amino acids. The V and J ends lost 4 bases and 7 bases respectively, with 13 bases between them. Germline loops: CDR1 SNHLY, CDR2 FYNNEI. Here the CDR3 reads CASSVLVSGEAFF. DNA of the CDR3: TGTGCCAGCAGTGTCCTGGTTAGCGGTGAAGCTTTCTTT.

The rearrangement joins TRBV12-3 or TRBV12-4 to TRBJ1-4, with no clear D. V was shortened by 11 bases and J by 0 bases, with 10 bases between the two germline ends. The CDR3 consists of 13 residues. CDR3 nucleotides: TGTGCCGGCGCGCTAACAACTAATGAAAAACTGTTTTTT. It encodes CAGALTTNEKLFF.